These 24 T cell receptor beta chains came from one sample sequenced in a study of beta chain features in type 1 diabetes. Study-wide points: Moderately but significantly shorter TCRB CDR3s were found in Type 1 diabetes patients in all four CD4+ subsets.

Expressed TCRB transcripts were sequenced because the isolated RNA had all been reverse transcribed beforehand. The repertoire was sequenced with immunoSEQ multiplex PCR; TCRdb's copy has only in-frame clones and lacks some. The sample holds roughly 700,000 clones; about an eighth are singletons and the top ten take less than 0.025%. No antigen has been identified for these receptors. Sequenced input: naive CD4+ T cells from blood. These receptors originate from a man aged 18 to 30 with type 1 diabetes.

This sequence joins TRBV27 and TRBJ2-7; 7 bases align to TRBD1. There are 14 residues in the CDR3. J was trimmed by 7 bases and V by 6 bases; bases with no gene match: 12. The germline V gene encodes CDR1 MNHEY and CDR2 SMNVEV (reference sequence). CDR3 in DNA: TGTGCCAGCAGCCTGGACAGGCCATTGGGGGAGCAGTACTTC. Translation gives CASSLDRPLGEQYF.

This CDR3 is CASSARESNQPQHF. The CDR3 region has the DNA TGTGCCAGCAGTGCGAGGGAGAGCAATCAGCCCCAGCATTTT. This sequence joins TRBV6-1 and TRBJ1-5; D gene ambiguous. Trimming shortened V by 4 bases and J by 1 base, and 8 bases separated the two germline ends. The CDR3 sequence is 14 residues long. Germline lookup yields CDR1 MNHNS and CDR2 SASEGT.

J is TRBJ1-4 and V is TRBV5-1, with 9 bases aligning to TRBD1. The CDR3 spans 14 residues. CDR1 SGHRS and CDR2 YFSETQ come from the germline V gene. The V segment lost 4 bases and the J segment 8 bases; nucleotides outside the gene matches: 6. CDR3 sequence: CASSIGTGKEKLFF. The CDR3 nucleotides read TGCGCCAGCAGCATCGGGACAGGGAAAGAAAAACTGTTTTTT. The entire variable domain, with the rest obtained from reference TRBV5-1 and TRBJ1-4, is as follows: KAGVTQTPRYLIKTRGQQVTLSCSPISGHRSVSWYQQTPGQGLQFLFEYFSETQRNKGNFPGRFSGRQFSNSRSEMNVSTLELGDSALYLCASSIGTGKEKLFFGSGTQLSVL.

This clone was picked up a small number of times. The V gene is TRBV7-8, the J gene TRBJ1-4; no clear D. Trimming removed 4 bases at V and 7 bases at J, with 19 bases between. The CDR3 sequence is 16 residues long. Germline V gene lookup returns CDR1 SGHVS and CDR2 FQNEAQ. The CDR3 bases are TGTGCCAGCAGCTCGAACCTTGACACTTGGGGTGAAAAACTGTTTTTT. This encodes CASSSNLDTWGEKLFF.

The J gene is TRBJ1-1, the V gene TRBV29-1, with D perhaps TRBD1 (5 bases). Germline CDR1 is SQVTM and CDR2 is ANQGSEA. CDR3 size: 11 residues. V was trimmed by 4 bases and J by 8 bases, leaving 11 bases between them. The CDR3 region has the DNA TGCAGCGTTGTCGGAGGACACGAAGCTTTCTTT. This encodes CSVVGGHEAFF.

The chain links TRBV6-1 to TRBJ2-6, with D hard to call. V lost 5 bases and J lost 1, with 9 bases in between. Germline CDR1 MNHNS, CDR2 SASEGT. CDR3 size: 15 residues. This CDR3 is CASSNQASGANVLTF. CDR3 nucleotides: TGTGCCAGCAGTAATCAGGCATCTGGGGCCAACGTCCTGACTTTC.

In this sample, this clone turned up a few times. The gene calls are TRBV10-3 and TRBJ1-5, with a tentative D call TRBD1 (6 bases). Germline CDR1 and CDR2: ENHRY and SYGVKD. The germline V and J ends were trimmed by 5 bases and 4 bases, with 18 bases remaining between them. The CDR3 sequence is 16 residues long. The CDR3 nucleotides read TGTGCCATCAGTCCCGGGGGGACAAGGGGAAATCAGCCCCAGCATTTT. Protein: CAISPGGTRGNQPQHF.

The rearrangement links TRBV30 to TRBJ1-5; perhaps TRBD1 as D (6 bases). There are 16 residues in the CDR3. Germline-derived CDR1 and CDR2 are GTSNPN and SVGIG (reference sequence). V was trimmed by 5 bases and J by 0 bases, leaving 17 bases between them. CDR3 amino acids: CAWGSRGGTSNQPQHF. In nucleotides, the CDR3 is TGTGCCTGGGGTTCCAGGGGCGGAACTAGCAATCAGCCCCAGCATTTT.

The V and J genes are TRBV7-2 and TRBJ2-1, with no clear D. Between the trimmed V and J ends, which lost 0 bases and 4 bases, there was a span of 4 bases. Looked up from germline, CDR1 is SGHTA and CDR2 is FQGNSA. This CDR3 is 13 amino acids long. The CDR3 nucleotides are TGTGCCAGCAGCTTAGCCCGATACAATGAGCAGTTCTTC. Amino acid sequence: CASSLARYNEQFF. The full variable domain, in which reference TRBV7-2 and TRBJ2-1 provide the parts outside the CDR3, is GAGVSQSPSNKVTEKGKDVELRCDPISGHTALYWYRQSLGQGLEFLIYFQGNSAPDKSGLPSDRFSAERTGGSVSTLTIQRTQQEDSAVYLCASSLARYNEQFFGPGTRLTVL.

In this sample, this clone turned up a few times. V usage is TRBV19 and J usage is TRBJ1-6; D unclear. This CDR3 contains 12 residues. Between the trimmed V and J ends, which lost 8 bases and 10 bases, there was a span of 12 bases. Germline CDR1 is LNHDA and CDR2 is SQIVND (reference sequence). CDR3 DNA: TGTGCCAGTGGTCGGCAAAGCTCACCCCTCCACTTT. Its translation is CASGRQSSPLHF.

The CDR3 DNA is TGCGCCAGCACCGGGACAGGGTATGGCTACACCTTC. Translated: CASTGTGYGYTF. The chain combines TRBV10-2 with TRBJ1-2; 9 nucleotides agree with TRBD1. The ends lost 7 bases at V and 5 bases at J; junction bases unmatched: 2. Germline CDR1 WSHSY, CDR2 SAAADI. This CDR3 has 12 residues.

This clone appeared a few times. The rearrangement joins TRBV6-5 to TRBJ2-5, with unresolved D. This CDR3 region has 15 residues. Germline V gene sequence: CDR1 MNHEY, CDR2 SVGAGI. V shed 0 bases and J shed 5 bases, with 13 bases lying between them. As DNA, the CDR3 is TGTGCCAGCAGTTACTCTCTTCAGGTTGCGGAGACCCAGTACTTC. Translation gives CASSYSLQVAETQYF.

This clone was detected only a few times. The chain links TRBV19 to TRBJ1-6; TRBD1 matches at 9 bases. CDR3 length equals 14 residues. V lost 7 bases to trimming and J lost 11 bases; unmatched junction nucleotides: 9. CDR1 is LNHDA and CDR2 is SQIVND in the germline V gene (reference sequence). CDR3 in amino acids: CASTSGQGNPPLHF. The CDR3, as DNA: TGTGCCAGTACCTCCGGACAGGGGAATCCACCCCTCCACTTT.

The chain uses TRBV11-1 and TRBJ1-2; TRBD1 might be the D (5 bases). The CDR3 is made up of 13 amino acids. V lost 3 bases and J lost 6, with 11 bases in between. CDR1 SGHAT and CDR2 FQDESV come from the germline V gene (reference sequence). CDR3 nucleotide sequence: TGTGCCAGCAGCTTTGATGGGGCGCATGGCTACACCTTC. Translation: CASSFDGAHGYTF. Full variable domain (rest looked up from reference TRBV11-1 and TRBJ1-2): EAEVAQSPRYKITEKSQAVAFWCDPISGHATLYWYRQILGQGPELLVQFQDESVVDDSQLPKDRFSAERLKGVDSTLKIQPAELGDSAMYLCASSFDGAHGYTFGSGTRLTVV.

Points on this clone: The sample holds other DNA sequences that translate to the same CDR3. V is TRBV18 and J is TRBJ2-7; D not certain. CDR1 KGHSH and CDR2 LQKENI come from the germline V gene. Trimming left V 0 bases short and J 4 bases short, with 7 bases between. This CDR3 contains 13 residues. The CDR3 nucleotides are TGTGCCAGCTCACCACCGGCCGATTACGAGCAGTACTTC. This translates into CASSPPADYEQYF.

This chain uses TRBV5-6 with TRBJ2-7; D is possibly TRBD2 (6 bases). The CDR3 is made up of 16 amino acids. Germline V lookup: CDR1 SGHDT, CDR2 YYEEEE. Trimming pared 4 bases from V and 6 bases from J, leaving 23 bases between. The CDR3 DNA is TGTGCCAGCAGCCCTCGGGCACGGGAGCCCTCGGTCGAGCAGTACTTC. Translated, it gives CASSPRAREPSVEQYF.

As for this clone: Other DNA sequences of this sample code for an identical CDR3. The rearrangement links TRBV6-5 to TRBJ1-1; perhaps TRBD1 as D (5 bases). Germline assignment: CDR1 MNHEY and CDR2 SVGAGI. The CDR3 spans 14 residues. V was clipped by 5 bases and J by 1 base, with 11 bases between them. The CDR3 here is CASSPLTGNTEAFF. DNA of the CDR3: TGTGCCAGCAGTCCTCTTACAGGGAACACTGAAGCTTTCTTT.

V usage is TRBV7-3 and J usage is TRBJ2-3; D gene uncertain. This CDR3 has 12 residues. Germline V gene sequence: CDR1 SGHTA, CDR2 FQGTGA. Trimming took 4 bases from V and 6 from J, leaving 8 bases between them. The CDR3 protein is CASSSDWDTQYF. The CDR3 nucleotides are TGTGCCAGCAGCTCCGACTGGGATACGCAGTATTTT.

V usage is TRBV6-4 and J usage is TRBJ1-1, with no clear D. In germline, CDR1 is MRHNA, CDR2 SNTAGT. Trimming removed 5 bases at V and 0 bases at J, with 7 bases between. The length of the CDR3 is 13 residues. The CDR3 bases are TGTGCCAGCAGTAACGAGATGAACACTGAAGCTTTCTTT. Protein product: CASSNEMNTEAFF.

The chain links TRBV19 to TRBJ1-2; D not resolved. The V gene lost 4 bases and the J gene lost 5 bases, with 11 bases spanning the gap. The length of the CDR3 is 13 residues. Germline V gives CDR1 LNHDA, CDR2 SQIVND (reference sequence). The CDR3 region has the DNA TGTGCCAGTAGTACCCTTGAAGGATATGGCTACACCTTC. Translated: CASSTLEGYGYTF.

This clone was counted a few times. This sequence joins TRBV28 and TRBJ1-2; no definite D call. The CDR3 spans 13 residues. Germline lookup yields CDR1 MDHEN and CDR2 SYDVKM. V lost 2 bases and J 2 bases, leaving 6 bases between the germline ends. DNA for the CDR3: TGTGCCAGCAGTTTAAACACCAACTATGGCTACACCTTC. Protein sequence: CASSLNTNYGYTF.

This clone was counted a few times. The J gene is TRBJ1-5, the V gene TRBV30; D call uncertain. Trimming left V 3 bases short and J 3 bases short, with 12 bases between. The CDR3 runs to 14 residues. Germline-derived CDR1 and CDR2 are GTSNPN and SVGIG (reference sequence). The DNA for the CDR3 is TGTGCCTGGAGCTCGAGAGGGCTCAATCAGCCCCAGCATTTT. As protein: CAWSSRGLNQPQHF.

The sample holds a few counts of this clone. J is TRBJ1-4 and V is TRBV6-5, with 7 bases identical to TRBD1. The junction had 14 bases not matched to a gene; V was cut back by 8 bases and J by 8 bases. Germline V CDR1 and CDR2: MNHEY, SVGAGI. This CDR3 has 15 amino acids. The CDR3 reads CASAVYGTVEEKLFF. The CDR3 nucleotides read TGTGCCAGCGCGGTATACGGGACAGTTGAGGAAAAACTGTTTTTT.

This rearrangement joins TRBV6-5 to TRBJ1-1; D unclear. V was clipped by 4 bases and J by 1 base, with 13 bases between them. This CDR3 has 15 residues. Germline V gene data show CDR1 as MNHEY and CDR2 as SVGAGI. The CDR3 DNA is TGTGCCAGCAGTTTACGTATTATTACGAACACTGAAGCTTTCTTT. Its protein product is CASSLRIITNTEAFF.